The present T cell receptor beta chain was sequenced within a study of blood T cell repertoires in COVID-19. Study as a whole: Both acute and convalescent COVID-19 samples were obtained from the United States, Italy and Spain. The analysed material was cDNA or gDNA that came from T cells, B-cell-depleted T cells, or PBMCs.

Authors' processing steps: Amplification with reference gene primers provided the estimates of nucleated cell counts. TCRdb's copy holds only in-frame clones and misses some; the assay was immunoSEQ multiplex PCR. From that table come the V and J calls and clone size; the DNA was used to work out D and trimming. The data show about 110,000 clones, around 90% seen once. The sequencing input was peripheral blood. The sequence came from a human donor in a cohort sampled during active COVID-19.

Written as DNA, the CDR3 is TGTGCCAGCAGCCAGATGACAGGGGTTACCGGGGAGCTGTTTTTT. This sequence encodes CASSQMTGVTGELFF. The chain recombines TRBV4-2 with TRBJ2-2; 8 nucleotides line up with TRBD1. The junction had 5 bases not matched to a gene; V was cut back by 3 bases and J by 5 bases. Germline CDR1 LGHNA, CDR2 YNFKEQ. There are 15 residues in the CDR3.